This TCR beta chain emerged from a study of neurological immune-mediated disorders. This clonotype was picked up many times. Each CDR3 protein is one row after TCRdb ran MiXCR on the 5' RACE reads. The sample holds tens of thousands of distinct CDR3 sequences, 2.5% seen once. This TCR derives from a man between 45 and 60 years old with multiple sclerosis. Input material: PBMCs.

CDR3 bases: TGTGCCAGCAGCCCAACTAGCTCCGGGGAGCTGTTTTTT. It encodes CASSPTSSGELFF. The chain joins TRBV7-3 to TRBJ2-2; the D gene is possibly TRBD2 (6 bases). CDR1 is SGHTA and CDR2 is FQGTGA in the germline V gene. The CDR3 runs to 13 residues. V gave up 5 bases and J gave up 6 bases, with 10 bases separating them.